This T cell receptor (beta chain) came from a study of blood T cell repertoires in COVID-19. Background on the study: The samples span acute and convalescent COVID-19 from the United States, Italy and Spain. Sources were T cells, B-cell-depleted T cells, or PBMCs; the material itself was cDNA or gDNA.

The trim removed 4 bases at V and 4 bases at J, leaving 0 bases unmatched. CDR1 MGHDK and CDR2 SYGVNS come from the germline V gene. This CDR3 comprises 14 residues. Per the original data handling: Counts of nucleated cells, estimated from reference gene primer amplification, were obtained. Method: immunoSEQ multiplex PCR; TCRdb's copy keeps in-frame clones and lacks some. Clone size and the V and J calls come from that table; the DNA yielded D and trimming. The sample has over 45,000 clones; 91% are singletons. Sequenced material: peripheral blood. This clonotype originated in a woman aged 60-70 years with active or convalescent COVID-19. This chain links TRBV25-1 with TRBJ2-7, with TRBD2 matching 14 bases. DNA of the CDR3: TGTGCCAGCAGTGGACTAGCGGGGGGGTACGAGCAGTACTTC. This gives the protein CASSGLAGGYEQYF.